This T cell receptor beta chain was retrieved from a study of tumor and adjacent non-tumor tissue in lung cancer. As for the study in general: There were some 11 adenocarcinoma, a couple of squamous cell carcinoma and 1 small cell lung cancer cases. Patients were aged roughly 30 to 76, 10 men and about 5 women, stage I to III. Some 3.9 million productive TCRbeta reads were obtained per sample on average. Findings of the study overall: In normal lung, the top 100 clones were significantly more dominant than in tumor.

Notes on this clonotype: Its antigen is still unknown. This is likely a read error, given that the CDR3 carries no conserved phenylalanine or tryptophan at its end. It is unclear where the CDR3 begins or ends on the DNA, so no DNA is shown, and the CDR3 is as TCRdb lists it.

This sample's RNA came from whole unsorted tissue. TCRbeta libraries were built with three rounds of nested PCR, modified from ARM-PCR. TCRdb independently ran MiXCR on the multiplex PCR reads; one entry per CDR3 protein. The sample holds 60,000 to 85,000 distinct CDR3 sequences, around four fifths seen once. This TCR came from a woman between 50 and 59 years old with non-small cell lung cancer. The source material was lung tumor tissue.

The CDR3 loop is CASSSRTFNEQLL. The chain has TRBV7-8 and TRBJ2-1; TRBD2 is taken as the D call from the table, unchecked against the DNA. From germline, CDR1 is SGHVS and CDR2 FQNEAQ. The CDR3 spans 13 amino acids, including both terminal residues.